Below are 29 T cell receptor beta chains sequenced from a single sample in a study of siplizumab effects on memory and regulatory T cells. The protocol was immunoSEQ multiplex PCR, while the TCRdb copy is restricted to in-frame clones and leaves out a portion. The table lists 45,000 to 50,000 clones, 87% of them singletons. The sequenced material came from naive CD8+ T cells sorted from blood. These receptors came from a human donor in good health.

This clone was counted a few times. V gene TRBV9 combines with J gene TRBJ2-2, with 7 bases matching TRBD1. V shed 4 bases, J shed 6 bases, and the junction held 6 bases outside the gene matches. CDR3 length: 14 amino acids. Germline CDR1 reads SGDLS; CDR2 reads YYNGEE. As DNA, the CDR3 is TGTGCCAGCAGCCCCTCAGGGGGAGCCGGGGAGCTGTTTTTT. It codes for CASSPSGGAGELFF.

The CDR3 DNA reads as TGTGCCAGCAGTTACTCTCGGACAGGGGACCAGCATTTT. Protein sequence: CASSYSRTGDQHF. The chain uses TRBV6-6 and TRBJ1-5, with 9 bases fitting TRBD1. CDR1 MNHNY and CDR2 SVGAGI come from the germline V gene (reference sequence). Losses at the gene ends were 0 bases for V and 12 bases for J; bases not matched to a gene: 3. The CDR3 spans 13 residues.

The CDR3 here is CASSPRGREQETQYF. As DNA, the CDR3 is TGTGCCAGCAGCCCTAGGGGCAGGGAACAAGAGACCCAGTACTTC. The chain is built from TRBV11-3 and TRBJ2-5; the D gene is possibly TRBD1 (5 bases). V was shortened by 5 bases and J by 2 bases, with 15 bases between the two germline ends. Per the germline V gene, CDR1 is SGHNT and CDR2 is YENEEA. The CDR3 is 15 amino acids.

The V gene is TRBV30, the J gene TRBJ1-4; D uncertain. This CDR3 is 14 amino acids long. Germline V CDR1 and CDR2: GTSNPN, SVGIG (reference sequence). V was trimmed by 0 bases and J by 4 bases, leaving 9 bases between them. Here the CDR3 reads CAWSVESDNEKLFF. As DNA, the CDR3 is TGTGCCTGGAGTGTAGAGTCGGATAATGAAAAACTGTTTTTT.

The chain links TRBV5-8 to TRBJ1-1; 10 bases fit TRBD1. Germline-derived CDR1 and CDR2 are SGHTS and YDEGEE. The CDR3 extends over 16 amino acids. The J segment lost 5 bases and the V segment lost 4 bases, leaving 11 bases of the junction unmatched. The CDR3 coding sequence is TGTGCCAGCAGCCCGCGACAGGGGGCGAGGGCAACTGAAGCTTTCTTT. This gives the protein CASSPRQGARATEAFF.

The chain combines TRBV5-4 with TRBJ2-1; maybe TRBD1 (6 bases). From germline, CDR1 is SGHNT and CDR2 YYREEE (reference sequence). Between the trimmed V and J ends, which lost 2 bases and 6 bases, there was a span of 15 bases. This CDR3 contains 15 residues. CDR3 protein: CASSLLAQGLNEQFF. CDR3 sequence (DNA): TGTGCCAGCAGCTTACTCGCACAGGGTCTCAATGAGCAGTTCTTC.

The chain links TRBV27 to TRBJ2-3, with D perhaps matching TRBD2 (7 bases). Per the germline V gene, CDR1 is MNHEY and CDR2 is SMNVEV (reference sequence). With 4 bases removed from V and 3 bases from J, the gap between germline ends came to 14 bases. The CDR3 consists of 15 residues. CDR3 nucleotide sequence: TGTGCCAGCAGTTCTTCCGGGGGGCTAACAGATACGCAGTATTTT. It yields the protein CASSSSGGLTDTQYF.

The chain has TRBV9 and TRBJ1-1; 10 bases map to TRBD1. The trim removed 4 bases at V and 1 base at J, leaving 13 bases unmatched. This CDR3 is built from 18 residues. Germline V CDR1 and CDR2: SGDLS, YYNGEE. The CDR3 bases are TGTGCCAGCAGCCCGAGACCGGGACAGGGGCCTCCGAACACTGAAGCTTTCTTT. Its translation is CASSPRPGQGPPNTEAFF.

This chain joins TRBV27 and TRBJ2-7, with D perhaps TRBD1 (7 bases). CDR1 is MNHEY and CDR2 is SMNVEV in the germline V gene (reference sequence). V gave up 7 bases and J gave up 2 bases, with 15 bases separating them. This CDR3 is built from 14 residues. CDR3 sequence reads: CASMGGGTAYEQYF. The DNA of the CDR3 is TGTGCCAGCATGGGGGGTGGGACAGCCTACGAGCAGTACTTC.

The chain employs TRBV19 and TRBJ2-1, with 11 bases that match TRBD2. The CDR3 sequence is 17 residues long. The germline V gene has CDR1 LNHDA and CDR2 SQIVND (reference sequence). V shed 4 bases, J shed 2 bases, and the junction held 7 bases outside the gene matches. CDR3 protein: CASSSLPGLAAYNEQFF. CDR3 sequence (DNA): TGTGCCAGTAGTAGCCTTCCGGGACTAGCGGCCTACAATGAGCAGTTCTTC.

The chain is built from TRBV4-1 and TRBJ1-5, with TRBD1 matching 10 bases. Germline CDR1 and CDR2: MGHRA and YSYEKL. The CDR3 extends over 17 amino acids. Germline trimming cut 3 bases from V and 0 bases from J; bases unmatched to any gene: 5. The CDR3, as DNA: TGCGCCAGCAGCCACGGACAGGGGGGTTATAGCAATCAGCCCCAGCATTTT. It yields the protein CASSHGQGGYSNQPQHF.

The CDR3 DNA reads as TGTGCCAGCAGCGTAGCAGGGACAGGGTTCCACGAGCAGTACTTC. The encoded protein is CASSVAGTGFHEQYF. The rearrangement uses TRBV9 and TRBJ2-7; 9 bases agree with TRBD1. The V gene's germline CDR1 is SGDLS and CDR2 YYNGEE. This CDR3 has 15 residues. The J segment lost 5 bases and the V segment lost 0 bases, leaving 6 bases of the junction unmatched.

V and J are TRBV7-9 and TRBJ2-7, with unresolved D. The CDR3 is 14 amino acids. Germline V lookup: CDR1 SEHNR, CDR2 FQNEAQ (reference sequence). V was clipped by 3 bases and J by 0 bases, with 9 bases between them. CDR3 protein: CASSLVSASYEQYF. The CDR3 region has the DNA TGTGCCAGCAGCTTGGTTAGTGCCTCCTACGAGCAGTACTTC.

The rearrangement joins TRBV29-1 to TRBJ2-7, with D perhaps matching TRBD2 (5 bases). Deletions cut 5 bases from V and 2 bases from J, with 25 bases between. The CDR3 has 17 amino acids. The germline V gene has CDR1 SQVTM and CDR2 ANQGSEA. The CDR3 reads CSVFAPVVHLATYEQYF. DNA for the CDR3: TGCAGCGTTTTCGCCCCCGTGGTACACCTAGCAACCTACGAGCAGTACTTC.

This clone was seen once. V gene TRBV7-8 combines with J gene TRBJ1-1, with D tentatively TRBD1 (6 bases). The length of the CDR3 is 15 residues. V shed 5 bases and J shed 0 bases, with 13 bases lying between them. The V gene's germline CDR1 is SGHVS and CDR2 FQNEAQ. CDR3 sequence: CASSGTPTMNTEAFF. As DNA, the CDR3 is TGTGCCAGCAGCGGGACACCCACCATGAACACTGAAGCTTTCTTT.

The chain is built from TRBV4-1 and TRBJ2-1; 7 nucleotides match TRBD2. V gave up 5 bases and J gave up 2 bases; unmatched junction bases: 9. Looked up from germline, CDR1 is MGHRA and CDR2 is YSYEKL. This CDR3 has 16 residues. The CDR3 nucleotides are TGCGCCAGCAGCACTACCCTAGCGGTCACCTACAATGAGCAGTTCTTC. This sequence encodes CASSTTLAVTYNEQFF.

This chain's CDR3 is CASSVTGKLGDTQYF. DNA of the CDR3: TGTGCCAGCAGCGTCACCGGGAAATTAGGCGATACGCAGTATTTT. The genes are TRBV11-3 and TRBJ2-3; possibly TRBD2 for D (5 bases). Between the trimmed V and J ends, which lost 5 bases and 6 bases, there was a span of 18 bases. Germline V gives CDR1 SGHNT, CDR2 YENEEA. CDR3 length: 15 residues.

This sequence joins TRBV19 and TRBJ1-1; D unresolved. CDR3 length: 13 amino acids. Germline loops: CDR1 LNHDA, CDR2 SQIVND (reference sequence). V was shortened by 9 bases and J by 0 bases, with 11 bases between the two germline ends. The CDR3 DNA reads TGTGCCAGCTTAGGTCTTATGAACACTGAAGCTTTCTTT. Its translation is CASLGLMNTEAFF.

This clone showed up just once. The chain carries TRBV4-1 and TRBJ2-7; 9 bases agree with TRBD2. The junction had 11 bases not matched to a gene; V was cut back by 5 bases and J by 3 bases. Germline values: CDR1 MGHRA, CDR2 YSYEKL. The CDR3 runs 16 residues. The CDR3 nucleotides are TGCGCCAGCAGCTCCACCTCTAGCGGGACAAGCTACGAGCAGTACTTC. Protein sequence: CASSSTSSGTSYEQYF.

The chain couples TRBV2 to TRBJ2-1, with 14 bases aligning to TRBD2. V gave up 5 bases and J gave up 6 bases; unmatched junction bases: 3. CDR3 length: 15 residues. Germline loops: CDR1 SNHLY, CDR2 FYNNEI. CDR3 loop: CASSYGLAGGNEQFF. DNA for the CDR3: TGTGCCAGCAGTTATGGACTAGCGGGGGGCAATGAGCAGTTCTTC.

The genes are TRBV4-1 and TRBJ2-5; TRBD2 is a possible D gene (5 bases). The CDR3 runs to 15 residues. Trimming pared 4 bases from V and 11 bases from J, leaving 23 bases between. CDR1 and CDR2 (germline): MGHRA, YSYEKL. CDR3 in DNA: TGCGCCAGCAGCCGTCAGGACTCTCCCGTCGGGGAGCAGTACTTC. It is translated as CASSRQDSPVGEQYF.

This clone was recorded only once. The CDR3 region is CASSLGVRGRGNYEQYF. The CDR3 DNA follows: TGTGCCAGCAGCTTAGGGGTGAGGGGGCGAGGGAACTACGAGCAGTACTTC. The rearrangement joins TRBV11-2 to TRBJ2-7; 7 bases are a match to TRBD1. Germline V lookup: CDR1 SGHAT, CDR2 FQNNGV. CDR3 length: 17 residues. V lost 1 base and J lost 3; bases outside the gene matches: 12. Looking up the rest from reference TRBV11-2 and TRBJ2-7 gives the full variable domain: EAGVAQSPRYKIIEKRQSVAFWCNPISGHATLYWYQQILGQGPKLLIQFQNNGVVDDSQLPKDRFSAERLKGVDSTLKIQPAKLEDSAVYLCASSLGVRGRGNYEQYFGPGTRLTVT.

J is TRBJ1-1 and V is TRBV7-3; D is ambiguous. From germline, CDR1 is SGHTA and CDR2 FQGTGA. The CDR3 is 13 residues long. Trimming cost V 2 bases and J 10 bases, with 14 bases left between them. CDR3 region: CASSLVGGERAFF. CDR3 in DNA: TGTGCCAGCAGCTTAGTAGGTGGGGAAAGAGCTTTCTTT.

The chain is built from TRBV7-9 and TRBJ2-2; possibly TRBD2 for D (6 bases). Trimming took off 1 base at V and 2 bases at J, with 11 bases between the two ends. The germline gives CDR1 SEHNR, CDR2 FQNEAQ (reference sequence). There are 16 residues in the CDR3. Written as DNA, the CDR3 is TGTGCCAGCAGCTTAGTGGCGGGGCGAAACACCGGGGAGCTGTTTTTT. It translates to CASSLVAGRNTGELFF.

CDR3: CASSPGTTRRDTQYF. The CDR3 nucleotides are TGTGCCAGCAGTCCGGGGACAACTCGGAGAGATACGCAGTATTTT. This sequence joins TRBV27 and TRBJ2-3; tentative D call: TRBD1 (6 bases). The CDR3 spans 15 residues. V lost 5 bases to trimming and J lost 5 bases, with 17 bases between them. Germline loops: CDR1 MNHEY, CDR2 SMNVEV (reference sequence).

Only a few counts were recorded for this clone. The rearrangement joins TRBV6-5 to TRBJ1-1; D might be TRBD1 (6 bases). V was pared by 6 bases and J by 5 bases, with 16 bases between. The CDR3 length is 14 residues. Germline values: CDR1 MNHEY, CDR2 SVGAGI. This CDR3 is CASSPTGGSTEAFF. DNA of the CDR3: TGTGCCAGCAGCCCGACAGGAGGAAGTACTGAAGCTTTCTTT.

V gene TRBV9 combines with J gene TRBJ2-4, with 9 bases matching TRBD1. Trimming cost V 2 bases and J 3 bases; bases outside gene matches: 3. Germline CDR1 SGDLS, CDR2 YYNGEE. The CDR3 has 15 amino acids. Here the CDR3 reads CASSVTGGDKNIQYF. CDR3 DNA sequence: TGTGCCAGCAGCGTGACAGGGGGAGACAAAAACATTCAGTACTTC. Full variable domain (rest looked up from reference TRBV9 and TRBJ2-4): DSGVTQTPKHLITATGQRVTLRCSPRSGDLSVYWYQQSLDQGLQFLIQYYNGEERAKGNILERFSAQQFPDLHSELNLSSLELGDSALYFCASSVTGGDKNIQYFGAGTRLSVL.

The V gene is TRBV9, the J gene TRBJ1-1; no clear D gene. The CDR3 covers 13 residues. The V end lost 0 bases, the J end lost 4 bases, and 7 bases lay between the germline ends. Germline values: CDR1 SGDLS, CDR2 YYNGEE. Here the CDR3 DNA reads TGTGCCAGCAGCGTAGATCGGGGCACTGAAGCTTTCTTT. Its translation: CASSVDRGTEAFF.

The V gene is TRBV6-5, the J gene TRBJ2-1; maybe TRBD1 (6 bases). The length of the CDR3 is 14 residues. The ends were cut back, 0 bases at V and 3 bases at J, with 6 bases in the middle. Germline assignment: CDR1 MNHEY and CDR2 SVGAGI. The CDR3 is CASSYSDSYNEQFF. The CDR3 DNA reads as TGTGCCAGCAGTTACTCGGACAGCTACAATGAGCAGTTCTTC.